The 11 T cell receptor beta chains below come from one sample, sequenced in a study of vaccination effects on CD4 cells after COVID-19. These receptors have no known antigen. Investigators separated out CD4+ T cells once around 10 days of culture had passed. Assay: immunoSEQ multiplex PCR; the TCRdb copy retains only in-frame clones and omits some. This table holds about 45,000 clones, approximately 74% found once. The specimen was CD4+ T cells from PBMCs cultured without peptide, collected before COVID-19 vaccination. Receptors originate from a human donor who had a prior SARS-CoV-2 infection.

This clone has only a few counts. This sequence joins TRBV2 and TRBJ2-1; D unclear. The CDR3 has 12 amino acids. With 7 bases removed from V and 11 bases from J, the gap between germline ends came to 15 bases. Germline-derived CDR1 and CDR2 are SNHLY and FYNNEI. The CDR3: CASNPRADKQFF. The CDR3 nucleotides are TGTGCCAGCAACCCCCGGGCTGATAAGCAGTTCTTC.

The genes are TRBV11-2 and TRBJ2-5; 12 nucleotides line up with TRBD1. The CDR3 covers 18 residues. The germline gives CDR1 SGHAT, CDR2 FQNNGV. The J segment lost 7 bases and the V segment lost 1 base, leaving 13 bases of the junction unmatched. CDR3 loop: CASSLVIYGDRGRGTQYF. Written as DNA, the CDR3 is TGTGCCAGCAGCTTAGTAATTTATGGGGACAGGGGGCGTGGGACCCAGTACTTC.

This clone has only one observation. The V gene is TRBV5-1, the J gene TRBJ1-4; possible D gene TRBD1, 5 bases. Germline V gene data show CDR1 as SGHRS and CDR2 as YFSETQ. The length of the CDR3 is 15 residues. Between the trimmed V and J ends, which lost 0 bases and 8 bases, there was a span of 14 bases. CDR3 DNA: TGCGCCAGCAGCTTGGCGGGCAGCGGGGGAGAAAAACTGTTTTTT. Translation: CASSLAGSGGEKLFF.

This chain uses TRBV7-2 with TRBJ2-2; 9 bases fit TRBD2. V lost 5 bases and J lost 8; bases outside the gene matches: 9. CDR1 SGHTA and CDR2 FQGNSA come from the germline V gene. The CDR3 extends over 15 amino acids. CDR3 nucleotides: TGTGCCAGCAGCCTCCTGGGACTAGCCTCGGGGGAGCTGTTTTTT. Residues: CASSLLGLASGELFF.

The V call is TRBV5-4, the J call TRBJ2-3, with 10 bases that match TRBD2. With V trimmed by 0 bases and J by 1 base, 2 bases remained unmatched. This CDR3 is 16 amino acids long. CDR1 and CDR2 from the germline V gene are SGHNT and YYREEE (reference sequence). The CDR3: CASSLGLAGGTDTQYF. CDR3 DNA: TGTGCCAGCAGCTTGGGGCTAGCGGGAGGCACAGATACGCAGTATTTT.

Only a few counts were recorded for this clone. The V call is TRBV11-3, the J call TRBJ2-7; tentatively, D is TRBD1 or TRBD2 (5 bases each). V lost 0 bases and J lost 2, with 14 bases in between. This CDR3 comprises 16 residues. Germline lookup yields CDR1 SGHNT and CDR2 YENEEA. The CDR3 nucleotides read TGTGCCAGCAGCTTAGAGGGGGACCCGACGGCCTACGAGCAGTACTTC. Translation gives CASSLEGDPTAYEQYF.

This chain connects TRBV3-1 (or the pseudogene TRBV3-2) to TRBJ1-2; D may be TRBD1 (6 bases). V was cut by 4 bases and J by 8 bases, with 14 bases left in between. The germline V gene has CDR1 LGHDT and CDR2 YNNKEL (reference sequence). This CDR3 region has 13 residues. The CDR3 bases are TGTGCCAGCAGCCCAATCCGGGGGCAGGGCTACACCTTC. It yields the protein CASSPIRGQGYTF.

Only one count was recorded for this clone. The J gene is TRBJ1-1, the V gene TRBV5-6, with a tentative D call TRBD1 (5 bases). The length of the CDR3 is 18 residues. Germline loops: CDR1 SGHDT, CDR2 YYEEEE. V lost 1 base, J lost 0 bases, and 19 bases lay in between. CDR3 DNA sequence: TGTGCCAGCAGCTTGTCCCCAGGGTTGAACGCCCTGAACACTGAAGCTTTCTTT. Translated, it gives CASSLSPGLNALNTEAFF.

There are a few counts of this clone. The chain couples TRBV19 to TRBJ1-2; a weak D match, TRBD1 (5 bases). V dropped 7 bases and J dropped 4 bases, with 16 bases sitting between them. Germline CDR1 and CDR2: LNHDA and SQIVND (reference sequence). The CDR3 extends over 14 amino acids. CDR3 in amino acids: CASMYPGRVYGYTF. In DNA, the CDR3 is TGTGCCAGTATGTATCCGGGACGGGTCTATGGCTACACCTTC.

This clone was counted between two and nine times. This chain connects TRBV5-5 to TRBJ2-7; no firm D call. V was pared by 0 bases and J by 0 bases, with 7 bases between. Germline values: CDR1 SGHKS, CDR2 YYEKEE (reference sequence). The CDR3 runs to 14 residues. In DNA, the CDR3 is TGTGCCAGCAGCTTGGTGGAGCGCTCCTACGAGCAGTACTTC. Its translation: CASSLVERSYEQYF.

J is TRBJ2-6 and V is TRBV19; the D gene could be TRBD1 or TRBD2 (5 bases each). The CDR3 covers 18 residues. The germline CDR1 and CDR2 sequences are LNHDA and SQIVND (reference sequence). Trimming took 3 bases from V and 0 from J, leaving 15 bases between them. CDR3 amino acids: CASSMRGRASSGANVLTF. CDR3 DNA sequence: TGTGCCAGTAGTATGAGGGGCAGGGCCAGCTCTGGGGCCAACGTCCTGACTTTC.